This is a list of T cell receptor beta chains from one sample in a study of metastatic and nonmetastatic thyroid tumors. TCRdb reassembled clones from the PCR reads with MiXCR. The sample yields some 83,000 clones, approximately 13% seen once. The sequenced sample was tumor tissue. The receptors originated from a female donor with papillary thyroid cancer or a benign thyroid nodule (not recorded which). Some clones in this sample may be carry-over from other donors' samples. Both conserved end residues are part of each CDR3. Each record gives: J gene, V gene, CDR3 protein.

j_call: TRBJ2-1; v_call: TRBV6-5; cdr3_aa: CASSSEARIRNEQFF
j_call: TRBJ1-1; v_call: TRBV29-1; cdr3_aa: CSSTGLGRTEAFF
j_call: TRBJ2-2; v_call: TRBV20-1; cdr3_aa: CSASAASGSTDWELFF
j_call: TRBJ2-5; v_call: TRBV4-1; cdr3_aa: CASSQERGPQETQYF
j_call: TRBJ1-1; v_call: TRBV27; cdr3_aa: CASSLGGAVTEAFF
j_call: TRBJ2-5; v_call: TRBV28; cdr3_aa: CASSFSGRETQYF
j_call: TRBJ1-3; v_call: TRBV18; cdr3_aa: CASSPQVSSGNTIYF
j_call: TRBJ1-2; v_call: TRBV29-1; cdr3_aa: CSVDEYGYTF
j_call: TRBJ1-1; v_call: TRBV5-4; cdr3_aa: CASSRVGTEAFF
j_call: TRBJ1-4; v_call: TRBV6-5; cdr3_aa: CASSYRGSTNEKLFF
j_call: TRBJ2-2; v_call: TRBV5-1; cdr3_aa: CASSFSGGQAGELFF
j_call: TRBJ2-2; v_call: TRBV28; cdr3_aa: CASSRAGGGGELFF
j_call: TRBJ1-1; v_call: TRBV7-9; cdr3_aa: CASSSFRGNTEAFF
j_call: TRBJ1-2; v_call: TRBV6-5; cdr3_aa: CASSFVVQWTGFGGYTF
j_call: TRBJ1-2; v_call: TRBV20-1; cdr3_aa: CRAQGINGYTF
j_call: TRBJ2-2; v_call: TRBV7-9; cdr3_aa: CASSQLITGELFF
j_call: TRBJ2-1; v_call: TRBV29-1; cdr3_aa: CSVEYTPGQGTNEQFF
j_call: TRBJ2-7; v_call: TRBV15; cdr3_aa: CATSRDPGRVNEQYF
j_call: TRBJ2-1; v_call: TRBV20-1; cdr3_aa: CSARVSYNEQFF
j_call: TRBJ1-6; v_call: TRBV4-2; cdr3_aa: CASSQESGGVPQDF